This TCR beta chain was captured by sequencing in a study of CD8 T cells in ankylosing spondylitis. The germline V gene encodes CDR1 SQVTM and CDR2 ANQGSEA. Between the trimmed V and J ends, which lost 4 bases and 0 bases, there was a span of 10 bases. The CDR3 spans 14 residues. Of note for this clonotype: What it binds is unknown.

Researchers built TCR beta libraries using quantitative 5'-RACE with molecular barcodes. TCRdb re-called the 5' RACE reads with MiXCR, one entry per CDR3 protein. This sample carries approximately 100,000 distinct CDR3 sequences, roughly 8.3% of them seen once, and the ten largest clones take around a tenth. General study findings and limits: What appeared characteristic of ankylosing spondylitis blood was a TCR beta motif of fewer than ten highly homologous variants. Disease-linked clones reportedly showed significant enrichment in matched ankylosing spondylitis synovial fluid. Before this, some motif variants had been reported in reactive arthritis synovial fluid and blood.

The sequencing sample was made of blood, either unsorted or a sorted T cell fraction (not recorded which). This sequence joins TRBV29-1 and TRBJ1-5; D remains ambiguous. This receptor was identified in a male donor with ankylosing spondylitis or in good health (not recorded which). In DNA form, the CDR3 reads TGCAGCGTTGCAACGGCTTATAGCAATCAGCCCCAGCATTTT. This gives the protein CSVATAYSNQPQHF.